This T cell receptor beta chain comes out of a study of cytomegalovirus exposure and HLA in healthy donors. Of note for this clone: The antigen remains unidentified.

Study outcomes and limitations: The authors later found TCR association rates varying by HLA locus, with DRB1 most and HLA-C fewest.

The PCR contained 60 Vbeta and 13 Jbeta primers. The table came from immunoSEQ multiplex PCR; TCRdb's copy has only in-frame clones and leaves some out. The sample records 150,000 to 200,000 clones, 75% to 85% being singletons. The CDR3 is 16 amino acids. With V trimmed by 7 bases and J by 5 bases, 13 bases remained unmatched. Germline loops: CDR1 LNHDA, CDR2 SQIVND (reference sequence). The sample taken for sequencing was PBMCs. The V gene is TRBV19, the J gene TRBJ2-2, with 7 bases aligning to TRBD1. The clonotype was recovered from a male donor in good health and CMV-seropositive. CDR3 amino acids: CASTPPRQGGTGELFF. CDR3 DNA: TGTGCCAGTACCCCACCCCGACAGGGTGGTACCGGGGAGCTGTTTTTT.